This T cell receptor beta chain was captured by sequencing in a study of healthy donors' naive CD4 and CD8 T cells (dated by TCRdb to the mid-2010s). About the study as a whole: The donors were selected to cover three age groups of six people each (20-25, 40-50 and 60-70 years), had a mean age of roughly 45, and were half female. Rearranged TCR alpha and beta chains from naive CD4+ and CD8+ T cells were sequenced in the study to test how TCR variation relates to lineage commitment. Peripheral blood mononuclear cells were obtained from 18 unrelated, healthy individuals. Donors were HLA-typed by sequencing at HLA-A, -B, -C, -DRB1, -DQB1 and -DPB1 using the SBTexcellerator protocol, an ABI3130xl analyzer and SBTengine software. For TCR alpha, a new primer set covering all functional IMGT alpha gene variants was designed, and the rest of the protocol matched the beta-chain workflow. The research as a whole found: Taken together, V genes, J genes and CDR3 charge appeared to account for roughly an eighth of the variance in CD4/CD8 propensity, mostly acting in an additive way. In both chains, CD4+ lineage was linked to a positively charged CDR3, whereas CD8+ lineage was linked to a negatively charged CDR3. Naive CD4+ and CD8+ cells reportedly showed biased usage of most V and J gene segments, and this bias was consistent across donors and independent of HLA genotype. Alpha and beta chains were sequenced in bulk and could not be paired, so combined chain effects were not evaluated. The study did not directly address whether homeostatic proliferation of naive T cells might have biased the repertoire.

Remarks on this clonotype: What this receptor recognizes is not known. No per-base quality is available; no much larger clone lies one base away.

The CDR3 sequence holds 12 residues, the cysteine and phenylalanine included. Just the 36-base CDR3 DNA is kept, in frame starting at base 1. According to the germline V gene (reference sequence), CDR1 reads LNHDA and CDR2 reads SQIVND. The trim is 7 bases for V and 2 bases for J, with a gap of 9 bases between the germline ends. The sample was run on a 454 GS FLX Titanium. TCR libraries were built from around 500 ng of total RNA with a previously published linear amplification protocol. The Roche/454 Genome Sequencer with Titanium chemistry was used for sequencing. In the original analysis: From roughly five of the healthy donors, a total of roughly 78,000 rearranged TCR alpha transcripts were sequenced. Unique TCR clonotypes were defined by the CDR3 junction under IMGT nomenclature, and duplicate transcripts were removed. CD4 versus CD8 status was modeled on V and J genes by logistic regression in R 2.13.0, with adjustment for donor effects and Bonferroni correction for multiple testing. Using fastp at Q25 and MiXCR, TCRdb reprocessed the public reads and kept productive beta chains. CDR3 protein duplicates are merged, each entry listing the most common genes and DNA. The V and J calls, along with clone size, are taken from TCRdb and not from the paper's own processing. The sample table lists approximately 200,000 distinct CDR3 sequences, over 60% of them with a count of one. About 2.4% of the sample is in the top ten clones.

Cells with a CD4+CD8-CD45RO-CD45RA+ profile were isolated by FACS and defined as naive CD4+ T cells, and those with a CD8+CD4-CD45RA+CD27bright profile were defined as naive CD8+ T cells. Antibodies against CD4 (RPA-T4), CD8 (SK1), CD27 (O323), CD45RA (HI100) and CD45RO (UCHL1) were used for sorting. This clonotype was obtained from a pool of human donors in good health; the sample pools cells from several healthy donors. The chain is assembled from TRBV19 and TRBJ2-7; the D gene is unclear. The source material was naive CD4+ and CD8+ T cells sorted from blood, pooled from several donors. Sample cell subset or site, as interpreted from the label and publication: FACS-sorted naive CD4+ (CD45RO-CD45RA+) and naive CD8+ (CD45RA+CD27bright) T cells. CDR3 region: CASTGNTYEQYF. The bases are TGTGCCAGTACTGGGAATACCTACGAGCAGTACTTC.